The 20 T cell receptor beta chains presented below share a single source sample, sequenced in a study of HIV-infected patients and healthy controls. Alpha and beta constant-region primers primed reverse transcription of around 540 ng RNA. Alpha and beta chain libraries were made separately by chain-specific third strand synthesis with multiplexing indices. TCRdb used MiXCR to reprocess the 5' RACE reads, holding one entry per CDR3 protein. The sample gives 20,000 to 30,000 distinct CDR3 sequences, 8.5% of which show up once; approximately 4% is in the top ten. Whole blood was used without fractionation, so all unsorted peripheral T cells were included. The sequencing sample was made of blood. The receptors derive from an adult in good health.

This clonotype was counted at least ten times. The genes are TRBV20-1 and TRBJ1-4; 8 nucleotides align to TRBD1. The CDR3 has 16 residues. V dropped 1 base and J dropped 4; count of bases not matched to a gene: 8. CDR1 and CDR2 from the germline V gene are DFQATT and SNEGSKA (reference sequence). The CDR3 loop reads CSARVDRVVGNEKLFF. The CDR3 nucleotides are TGCAGTGCTAGAGTGGACAGGGTGGTAGGTAATGAAAAACTGTTTTTT.

Relative to its sample, this clonotype is medium-sized. V usage is TRBV20-1 and J usage is TRBJ1-5; 10 bases line up with TRBD1. Germline V gene sequence: CDR1 DFQATT, CDR2 SNEGSKA (reference sequence). The trim removed 4 bases at V and 0 bases at J, leaving 12 bases unmatched. This CDR3 has 18 residues. The CDR3, as DNA: TGCAGTGCTAACCGGGACAGGGGAGGAATATTTAGCAATCAGCCCCAGCATTTT. Its translation: CSANRDRGGIFSNQPQHF.

This clonotype came up many times. This CDR3 reads CASSASTGPMNTEAFF. The CDR3 region has the DNA TGTGCCAGCAGCGCATCGACAGGGCCGATGAACACTGAAGCTTTCTTT. This chain joins TRBV7-9 and TRBJ1-1, with TRBD1 matching 7 bases. This CDR3 is 16 amino acids long. The V segment lost 5 bases and the J segment 0 bases; nucleotides outside the gene matches: 9. Germline V lookup: CDR1 SEHNR, CDR2 FQNEAQ (reference sequence).

The chain uses TRBV29-1 and TRBJ1-1; D unresolved. Deletions cut 5 bases from V and 5 bases from J, with 15 bases between. Looked up from germline, CDR1 is SQVTM and CDR2 is ANQGSEA. The CDR3 has 13 amino acids. The CDR3 nucleotides read TGCAGCGTTCAGGTGGGAGCGGGGACTGAAGCTTTCTTT. It specifies CSVQVGAGTEAFF.

The gene calls are TRBV19 and TRBJ1-5; 9 bases match TRBD1. Germline V gene data show CDR1 as LNHDA and CDR2 as SQIVND (reference sequence). This CDR3 is 16 amino acids long. J gave up 2 bases and V 4 bases, and 6 bases lay outside the gene matches. CDR3 amino acids: CASSRGQGTGNQPQHF. CDR3 coding DNA: TGTGCCAGTAGTAGGGGACAGGGAACGGGCAATCAGCCCCAGCATTTT.

This clonotype was picked up many times. V is TRBV4-3 and J is TRBJ2-2, with 11 bases lining up with TRBD2. This CDR3 contains 18 residues. Germline V gene lookup returns CDR1 LGHNA and CDR2 YSLEER. J was trimmed by 7 bases and V by 0 bases; bases with no gene match: 10. The CDR3, as DNA: TGCGCCAGCAGCCAAGATAATTGGCTAGCGGGGGGTTACGGGGAGCTGTTTTTT. Protein: CASSQDNWLAGGYGELFF.

Only a few counts were recorded for this clonotype. The chain combines TRBV15 with TRBJ1-5, with D hard to call. The CDR3 has 13 residues. V was clipped by 0 bases and J by 6 bases, with 6 bases between them. The germline V gene has CDR1 LNHNV and CDR2 YYDKDF (reference sequence). The CDR3 DNA sequence: TGTGCCACCAGCAGAGATATCAGTCAGCCCCAGCATTTT. It translates to CATSRDISQPQHF.

The chain employs TRBV20-1 and TRBJ1-4; 7 bases are a match to TRBD1. Germline CDR1 is DFQATT and CDR2 is SNEGSKA (reference sequence). The V and J ends lost 0 bases and 15 bases, in that order; junction bases with no gene match: 7. The CDR3 totals 12 residues. In DNA form, the CDR3 reads TGCAGTGCTAGAGATACGACAGGGAGGGTGTTTTTT. It encodes CSARDTTGRVFF.

This clonotype appeared a few times. The chain joins TRBV24-1 to TRBJ2-3; either TRBD1 or TRBD2 may fit D (5 bases each). Per the germline V gene, CDR1 is KGHDR and CDR2 is SFDVKD. The CDR3 has 13 residues. Trimming took off 5 bases at V and 1 base at J, with 6 bases between the two ends. The CDR3 is CATSVGGTDTQYF. In DNA, the CDR3 is TGTGCCACCAGTGTGGGGGGCACAGATACGCAGTATTTT.

This clonotype showed up many times. The rearrangement links TRBV25-1 to TRBJ2-7; the D is unclear. The CDR3 runs to 16 residues. Trimming took off 2 bases at V and 0 bases at J, with 14 bases between the two ends. The V gene's germline CDR1 is MGHDK and CDR2 SYGVNS. The CDR3, as DNA: TGTGCCAGCAGTGAAAGTCCTACCGTTAACTCCTACGAGCAGTACTTC. It translates to CASSESPTVNSYEQYF.

The table lists this clonotype with many counts. This chain links TRBV15 with TRBJ1-2, with no clear D. V lost 3 bases and J 3 bases, leaving 23 bases between the germline ends. The CDR3 spans 18 residues. The V gene's germline CDR1 is LNHNV and CDR2 YYDKDF (reference sequence). The CDR3: CATSSQLGRVYGHYGYTF. The CDR3 DNA reads TGTGCCACCAGCAGCCAGTTGGGCCGGGTTTATGGCCACTATGGCTACACCTTC.

The CDR3 DNA reads TGTGCCAGCAGCCTCCGTGCTAGCGGGGGGGGCACAGATACGCAGTATTTT. Encoded protein: CASSLRASGGGTDTQYF. This chain connects TRBV7-2 to TRBJ2-3; 12 bases map to TRBD2. Germline V gives CDR1 SGHTA, CDR2 FQGNSA. This CDR3 has 17 amino acids. The V segment lost 5 bases and the J segment 1 base; nucleotides outside the gene matches: 7.

A few counts support this clonotype. The chain has TRBV5-1 and TRBJ1-4, with a tentative D call TRBD1 (5 bases). This CDR3 region has 15 residues. V was clipped by 4 bases and J by 0 bases, with 10 bases between them. The germline V gene encodes CDR1 SGHRS and CDR2 YFSETQ. DNA of the CDR3: TGCGCCAGCAGCCGTGGACACCCAACTAATGAAAAACTGTTTTTT. This sequence encodes CASSRGHPTNEKLFF.

The CDR3: CSATIDSGSNYGYTF. In nucleotides, the CDR3 is TGCAGTGCTACCATCGATTCAGGGTCCAACTATGGCTACACCTTC. The chain couples TRBV20-1 to TRBJ1-2; weak D call: TRBD1 (5 bases). Per germline, CDR1 DFQATT and CDR2 SNEGSKA (reference sequence). CDR3 length: 15 residues. V was trimmed by 4 bases and J by 2 bases, leaving 17 bases between them.

In its sample, this clonotype is medium-sized. This chain connects TRBV6-5 to TRBJ2-7; 7 bases map to TRBD1. The J segment lost 0 bases and the V segment lost 4 bases, leaving 6 bases of the junction unmatched. The germline V gene encodes CDR1 MNHEY and CDR2 SVGAGI. The CDR3 sequence is 15 residues long. Here the CDR3 reads CASSSAGGHSYEQYF. The CDR3 nucleotides are TGTGCCAGCAGTTCGGCAGGGGGTCACTCCTACGAGCAGTACTTC.

This clonotype was counted between two and nine times. The rearrangement joins TRBV6-1 to TRBJ2-1; D unresolved. The CDR3 contains 10 residues. With 6 bases removed from V and 7 bases from J, the gap between germline ends came to 4 bases. Germline CDR1 reads MNHNS; CDR2 reads SASEGT. CDR3 DNA: TGTGCCAGCAGGGGGAATGAGCAGTTCTTC. Residues: CASRGNEQFF.

The sample holds many counts of this clonotype. The gene calls are TRBV6-5 and TRBJ1-6; unclear D gene. The CDR3 spans 14 residues. Trimming took 5 bases from V and 7 from J, leaving 12 bases between them. Germline CDR1 reads MNHEY; CDR2 reads SVGAGI. CDR3 in amino acids: CASSPRLPNSPLHF. The CDR3 nucleotides read TGTGCCAGCAGTCCCCGCCTGCCAAATTCACCCCTCCACTTT.

The chain links TRBV3-1 to TRBJ1-3; D remains unclear. This CDR3 has 16 residues. V lost 1 base and J 0 bases, leaving 10 bases between the germline ends. Germline CDR1 LGHDT, CDR2 YNNKEL (reference sequence). CDR3 region: CASSQGSVHSGNTIYF. CDR3 in DNA: TGTGCCAGCAGCCAAGGAAGCGTCCACTCTGGAAACACCATATATTTT.

In its sample, this clonotype was seen many times. The chain recombines TRBV20-1 with TRBJ1-4; no firm D call. Per the germline V gene, CDR1 is DFQATT and CDR2 is SNEGSKA (reference sequence). Trimming stripped 3 bases from V and 0 bases from J, with 14 bases between. This CDR3 comprises 16 residues. The CDR3 nucleotides read TGCAGTGCTAGCACACAGTTTTTATCAACTAATGAAAAACTGTTTTTT. Translating gives CSASTQFLSTNEKLFF.

This clonotype showed up just a few times. V gene TRBV6-6 combines with J gene TRBJ2-3, with D perhaps matching TRBD2 (6 bases). Trimming removed 5 bases at V and 4 bases at J, with 10 bases between. The germline gives CDR1 MNHNY, CDR2 SVGAGI (reference sequence). CDR3 length: 13 amino acids. The CDR3 DNA follows: TGTGCCAGCAGTCCTCGGGACTCAGATACGCAGTATTTT. This translates into CASSPRDSDTQYF.